This T cell receptor (beta chain) stems from a study of T cells in narcolepsy (dated by TCRdb to the late 2010s). A note on the overall study: The study enrolled patients with narcolepsy type 1 or type 2 (NT1, NT2) together with healthy control donors. Autoreactive T cells targeting hypocretin neuron self-antigens (hypocretin, TRIB2) were sought in narcolepsy patients, and TCR Vbeta sequencing was used to track clonotypes in blood and CSF.

Libraries were prepared through the immunoSEQ multiplex PCR assay. TCRdb re-hosts the immuneACCESS table, in-frame sequences only. Its copies lack some clones; in the studies checked, an unresolved V gene accounts for under half of them, and the cause for the rest is not known. For this sample there are tens of thousands of clones; about 80% appear just once. Of the sample, 0.91% is held by the ten largest clones. Overall study outcomes, separate from this receptor: Plots comparing CSF and blood CD4+ T cell clonotypes from the same patient highlighted HCRT-specific and TRIB2-specific autoreactive clonotypes. Patients and controls had similar numbers of sequenced blood memory CD4+ clonotypes, with averages of approximately 41,000 in patients and 30,000 to 35,000 in controls. Autoreactive clonotypes were reported to be detected serially in the blood of the same patients and of different patients, but not in the blood of healthy controls. No sequences matching autoreactive T cell clones were contained in some blood memory CD4+ repertoires from patients and controls.

For TCR Vbeta sequencing, memory CD4+ T cells were sorted ex vivo from the peripheral blood of narcolepsy patients and healthy controls. In this sample, this clone turned up once. The target of this receptor is not known. No much larger clonotype is one base removed from it; base qualities were not supplied. This clonotype originated in a human donor with narcolepsy. The sample comprised CD45RA- memory CD4+ T cells from PBMCs. The cell subset or site label of this sample denotes: memory T cells sorted ex vivo from peripheral blood.

The DNA is TGCGCCAGCAGCTTGCGGGCGACTCAACTCAGCACAGATACGCAGTATTTT. It encodes CASSLRATQLSTDTQYF. The chain is made from TRBV5-1 and TRBJ2-3, with the identity of the D gene unclear. Trimming costs V 1 base and J 0 bases, and their ends lie 15 bases apart. Taken from cysteine to phenylalanine, the CDR3 has 17 residues. The retained sequence is limited to the CDR3, 51 bases, with the frame set at the first base. CDR1 and CDR2, looked up from the germline V gene, are SGHRS and YFSETQ.